The TCR beta chain described here comes from a study of blood T cells in healthy people across ages. The use of a sample-barcoded 5' primer and a J-beta primer mix characterized a second PCR of about 6 to 11 cycles. TCRdb reprocessed the 5' RACE reads via MiXCR and lists one record per CDR3 protein. The profile covers 850,000 to 1,300,000 distinct CDR3 sequences, with under 55% appearing a single time and 15% to 20% taken by the ten largest. This CDR3 has 14 residues. Germline CDR1 MNHEY, CDR2 SVGAGI. V lost 6 bases and J lost 7; bases outside the gene matches: 8. Each sample yielded at least 6 million isolated PBMCs. The sample holds a few counts of this clonotype.

Sequenced sample: blood. The chain carries TRBV6-5 and TRBJ2-1, with 8 positions matching TRBD2. This sequence originates from a woman between 55 and 75 years old in good health. CDR3 residues: CASSQGGLVNEQFF. In nucleotides, the CDR3 is TGTGCCAGCAGCCAAGGGGGACTAGTGAATGAGCAGTTCTTC.